The entry that follows covers one TCR beta chain sequence. The sample has other DNA sequences that encode this CDR3 too. Looked up from germline, CDR1 is MNHEY and CDR2 is SVGAGI. Trimming took 5 bases from V and 4 from J; bases not matched to a gene: 1. This CDR3 is built from 12 residues. Two negative PCRs, clearance, or symptom resolution were required of recovered Cohort 3 donors. The sample comes from a study of blood T cell repertoires in COVID-19. Study as a whole: Nucleic acid was either cDNA or gDNA, and it came from T cells, B-cell-depleted T cells, or PBMCs.

Assay: immunoSEQ multiplex PCR; the TCRdb copy retains only in-frame clones and omits some. Of roughly 260,000 clones listed, 75% to 90% are singletons. This sequence originates from a woman between 45 and 65 years old who had recovered from COVID-19. The sample consisted of PBMCs or T cells enriched from blood (not recorded which). V is TRBV6-5 and J is TRBJ1-2; 7 bases map to TRBD1. This CDR3 is CASSRQGYGYTF. The DNA of the CDR3 is TGTGCCAGCAGTAGACAGGGCTATGGCTACACCTTC.